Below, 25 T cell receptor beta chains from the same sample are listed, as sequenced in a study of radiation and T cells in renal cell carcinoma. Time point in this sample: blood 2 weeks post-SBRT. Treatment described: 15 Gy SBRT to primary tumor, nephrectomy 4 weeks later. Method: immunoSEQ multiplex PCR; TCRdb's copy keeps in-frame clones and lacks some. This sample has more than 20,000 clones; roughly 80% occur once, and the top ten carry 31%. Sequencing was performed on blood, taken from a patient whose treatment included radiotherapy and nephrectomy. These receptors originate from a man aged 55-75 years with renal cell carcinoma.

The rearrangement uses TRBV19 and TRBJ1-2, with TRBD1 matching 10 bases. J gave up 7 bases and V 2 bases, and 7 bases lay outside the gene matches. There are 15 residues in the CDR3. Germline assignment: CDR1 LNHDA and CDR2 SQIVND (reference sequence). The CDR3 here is CASSIRQGAESGYTF. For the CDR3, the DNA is TGTGCCAGTAGTATACGACAGGGGGCGGAAAGTGGCTACACCTTC.

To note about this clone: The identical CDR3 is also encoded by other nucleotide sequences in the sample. CDR3 in amino acids: CASSFTEYNEQFF. The CDR3, as DNA: TGTGCCAGCAGCTTTACGGAGTACAATGAGCAGTTCTTC. The V gene is TRBV5-4, the J gene TRBJ2-1; D gene uncertain. Germline V gene sequence: CDR1 SGHNT, CDR2 YYREEE (reference sequence). This CDR3 region has 13 residues. V dropped 2 bases and J dropped 4 bases, with 7 bases sitting between them.

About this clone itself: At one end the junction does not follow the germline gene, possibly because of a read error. CDR3 loop: CASSKSGRDTEAFF. The DNA of the CDR3 is TGTGCCAGCAGTAAGAGCGGCCGGGACACAGAAGCTTTCTTT. J is TRBJ1-1 and V is TRBV6-5; tentatively, D is TRBD1 (6 bases). The CDR3 is made up of 14 amino acids. The germline gives CDR1 MNHEY, CDR2 SVGAGI.

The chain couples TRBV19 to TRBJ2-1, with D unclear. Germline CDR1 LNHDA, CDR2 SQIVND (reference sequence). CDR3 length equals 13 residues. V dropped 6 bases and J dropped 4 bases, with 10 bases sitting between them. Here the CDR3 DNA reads TGTGCCAGTAGCCGAGGACGGTACAATGAGCAGTTCTTC. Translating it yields CASSRGRYNEQFF.

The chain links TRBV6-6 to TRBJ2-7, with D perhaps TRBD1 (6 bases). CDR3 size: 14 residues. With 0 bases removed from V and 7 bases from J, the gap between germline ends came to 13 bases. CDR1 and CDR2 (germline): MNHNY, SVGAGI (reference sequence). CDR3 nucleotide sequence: TGTGCCAGCAGTTACTCACAGGGACCCTTTGAGCAGTACTTC. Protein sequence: CASSYSQGPFEQYF.

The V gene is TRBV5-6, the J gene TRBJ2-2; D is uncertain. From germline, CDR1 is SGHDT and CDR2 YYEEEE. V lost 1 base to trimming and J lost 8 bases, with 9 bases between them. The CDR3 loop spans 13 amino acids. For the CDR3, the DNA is TGTGCCAGCAGCTTGCAGCTCTTAGGGGAGCTGTTTTTT. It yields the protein CASSLQLLGELFF.

CDR3 residues: CASSLGTGVPITEAFF. The DNA for the CDR3 is TGTGCCAGCAGCTTGGGAACAGGGGTTCCAATCACTGAAGCTTTCTTT. This sequence joins TRBV5-6 and TRBJ1-1, with TRBD1 matching 7 bases. Germline V gene data show CDR1 as SGHDT and CDR2 as YYEEEE. V dropped 0 bases and J dropped 4; count of bases not matched to a gene: 9. The CDR3 loop spans 16 amino acids.

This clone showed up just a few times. The CDR3 nucleotides are TGTGCCAGCAGTGGAGGAACCTACGAGCAGTACTTC. Protein sequence: CASSGGTYEQYF. The chain links TRBV2 to TRBJ2-7, with no clear D. This CDR3 region has 12 residues. V lost 4 bases and J 2 bases, leaving 6 bases between the germline ends. CDR1 is SNHLY and CDR2 is FYNNEI in the germline V gene.

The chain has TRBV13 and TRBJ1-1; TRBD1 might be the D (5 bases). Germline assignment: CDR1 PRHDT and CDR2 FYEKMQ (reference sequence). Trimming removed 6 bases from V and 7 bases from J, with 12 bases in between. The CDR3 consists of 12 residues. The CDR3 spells CASSWDRREAFF. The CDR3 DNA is TGTGCCAGCAGTTGGGACCGCCGTGAAGCTTTCTTT.

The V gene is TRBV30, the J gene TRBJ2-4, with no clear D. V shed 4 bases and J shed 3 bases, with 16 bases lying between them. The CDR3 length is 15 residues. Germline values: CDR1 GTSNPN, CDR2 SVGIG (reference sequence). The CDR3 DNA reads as TGTGCCTGGAATGGTCGGCTCCCTGGCAAAAACATTCAGTACTTC. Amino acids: CAWNGRLPGKNIQYF.

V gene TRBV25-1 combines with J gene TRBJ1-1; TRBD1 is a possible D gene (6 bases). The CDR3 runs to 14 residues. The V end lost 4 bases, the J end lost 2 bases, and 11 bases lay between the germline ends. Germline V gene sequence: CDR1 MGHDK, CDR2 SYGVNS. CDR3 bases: TGTGCCAGCAGTGCCGCCGGGGGCAACACTGAAGCTTTCTTT. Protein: CASSAAGGNTEAFF. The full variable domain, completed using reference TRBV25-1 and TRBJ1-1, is EADIYQTPRYLVIGTGKKITLECSQTMGHDKMYWYQQDPGMELHLIHYSYGVNSTEKGDLSSESTVSRIRTEHFPLTLESARPSHTSQYLCASSAAGGNTEAFFGQGTRLTVV.

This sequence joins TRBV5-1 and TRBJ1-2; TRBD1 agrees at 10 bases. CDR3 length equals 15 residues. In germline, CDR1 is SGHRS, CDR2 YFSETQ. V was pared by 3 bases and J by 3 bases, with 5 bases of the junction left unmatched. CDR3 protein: CASSSGTGVDYGYTF. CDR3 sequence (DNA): TGCGCCAGCAGCTCCGGGACAGGGGTTGACTATGGCTACACCTTC.

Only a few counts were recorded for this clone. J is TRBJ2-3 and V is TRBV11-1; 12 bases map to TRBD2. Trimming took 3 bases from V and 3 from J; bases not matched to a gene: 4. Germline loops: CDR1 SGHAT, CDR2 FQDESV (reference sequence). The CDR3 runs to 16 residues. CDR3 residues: CASSFVLAGGTDTQYF. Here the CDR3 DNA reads TGTGCCAGCAGCTTTGTGCTAGCGGGAGGGACAGATACGCAGTATTTT.

CDR3 nucleotide sequence: TGTGCCAGCAGTTACTCGGACAATAATGAAAAACTGTTTTTT. It specifies CASSYSDNNEKLFF. This sequence joins TRBV6-5 and TRBJ1-4; weak D call: TRBD1 (5 bases). Germline V CDR1 and CDR2: MNHEY, SVGAGI. V was pared by 0 bases and J by 4 bases, with 6 bases between. This CDR3 comprises 14 residues.

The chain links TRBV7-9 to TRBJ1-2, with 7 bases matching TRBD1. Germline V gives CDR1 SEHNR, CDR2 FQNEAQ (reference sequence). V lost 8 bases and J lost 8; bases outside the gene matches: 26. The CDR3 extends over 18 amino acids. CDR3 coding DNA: TGTGCCAGCGCACCCACGACAGGGCTGGGAATCCTACCCGGCGGCTACACCTTC. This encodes CASAPTTGLGILPGGYTF.

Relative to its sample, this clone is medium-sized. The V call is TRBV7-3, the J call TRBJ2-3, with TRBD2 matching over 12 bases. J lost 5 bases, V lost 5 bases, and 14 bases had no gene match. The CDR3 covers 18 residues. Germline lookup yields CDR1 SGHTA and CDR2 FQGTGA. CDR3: CASSREGRLAGEQDTQYF. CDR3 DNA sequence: TGTGCCAGCAGCCGTGAGGGAAGACTAGCGGGAGAGCAAGATACGCAGTATTTT.

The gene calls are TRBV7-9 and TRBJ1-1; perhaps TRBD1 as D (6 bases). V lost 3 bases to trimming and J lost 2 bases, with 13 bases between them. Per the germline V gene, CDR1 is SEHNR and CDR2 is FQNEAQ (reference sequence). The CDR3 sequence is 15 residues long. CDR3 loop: CASSFEGGHNTEAFF. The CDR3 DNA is TGTGCCAGCAGCTTTGAGGGGGGACACAACACTGAAGCTTTCTTT. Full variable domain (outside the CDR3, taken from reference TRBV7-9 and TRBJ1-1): DTGVSQNPRHKITKRGQNVTFRCDPISEHNRLYWYRQTLGQGPEFLTYFQNEAQLEKSRLLSDRFSAERPKGSFSTLEIQRTEQGDSAMYLCASSFEGGHNTEAFFGQGTRLTVV.

The CDR3 DNA follows: TGTGCCAGTAGTATTGACAGGGCAAGGAGCTACGAGCAGTACTTC. Amino acid sequence: CASSIDRARSYEQYF. The gene calls are TRBV19 and TRBJ2-7, with 7 positions matching TRBD1. Germline values: CDR1 LNHDA, CDR2 SQIVND (reference sequence). V shed 3 bases, J shed 3 bases, and the junction held 8 bases outside the gene matches. There are 15 residues in the CDR3.

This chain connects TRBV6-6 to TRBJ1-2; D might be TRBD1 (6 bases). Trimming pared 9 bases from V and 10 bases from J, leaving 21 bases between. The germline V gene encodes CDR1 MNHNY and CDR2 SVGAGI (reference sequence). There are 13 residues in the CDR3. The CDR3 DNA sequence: TGTGCCAGTCTACTCGGGGTTGGGGGGGCCTACACCTTC. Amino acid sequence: CASLLGVGGAYTF.

The CDR3 is CASSSRTNTEAFF. The CDR3 DNA sequence: TGCGCCAGCAGCTCCAGGACGAACACTGAAGCTTTCTTT. The rearrangement links TRBV5-1 to TRBJ1-1; unclear D gene. Germline V gene sequence: CDR1 SGHRS, CDR2 YFSETQ. The germline V and J ends were trimmed by 3 bases and 1 base, with 7 bases remaining between them. This CDR3 is built from 13 residues. The full variable domain, with the rest looked up from reference TRBV5-1 and TRBJ1-1, is KAGVTQTPRYLIKTRGQQVTLSCSPISGHRSVSWYQQTPGQGLQFLFEYFSETQRNKGNFPGRFSGRQFSNSRSEMNVSTLELGDSALYLCASSSRTNTEAFFGQGTRLTVV.

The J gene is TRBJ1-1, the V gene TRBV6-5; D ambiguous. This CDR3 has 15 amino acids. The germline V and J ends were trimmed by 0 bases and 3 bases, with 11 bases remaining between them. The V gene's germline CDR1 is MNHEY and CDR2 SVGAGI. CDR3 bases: TGTGCCAGCAGTTACTCGTCGGAGGTGTACACTGAAGCTTTCTTT. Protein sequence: CASSYSSEVYTEAFF.

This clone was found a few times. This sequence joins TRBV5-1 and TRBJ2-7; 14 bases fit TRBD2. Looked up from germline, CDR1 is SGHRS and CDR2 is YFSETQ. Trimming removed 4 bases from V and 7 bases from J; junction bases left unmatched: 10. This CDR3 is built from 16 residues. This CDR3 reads CASSPGGTSGRIEQYF. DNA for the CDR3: TGCGCCAGCAGCCCGGGAGGGACTAGCGGGAGAATTGAGCAGTACTTC.

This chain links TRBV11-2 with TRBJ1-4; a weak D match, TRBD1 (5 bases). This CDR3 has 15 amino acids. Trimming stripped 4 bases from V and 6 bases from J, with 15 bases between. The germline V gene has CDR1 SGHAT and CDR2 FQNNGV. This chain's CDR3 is CASSSRENKYEKLFF. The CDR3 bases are TGTGCCAGCAGCTCCAGGGAGAATAAATATGAAAAACTGTTTTTT.

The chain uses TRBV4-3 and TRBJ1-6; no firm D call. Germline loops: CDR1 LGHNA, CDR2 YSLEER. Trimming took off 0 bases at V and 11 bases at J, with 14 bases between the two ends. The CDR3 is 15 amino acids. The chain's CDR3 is CASSQDGSWETPLHF. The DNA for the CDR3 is TGCGCCAGCAGCCAAGATGGCAGCTGGGAGACACCCCTCCACTTT.

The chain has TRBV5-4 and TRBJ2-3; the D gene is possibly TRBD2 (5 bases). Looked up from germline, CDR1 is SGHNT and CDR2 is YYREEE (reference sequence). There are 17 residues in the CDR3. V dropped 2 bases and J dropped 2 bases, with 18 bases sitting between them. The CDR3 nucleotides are TGTGCCAGCAGCTTTGTGTATTCGGCGGAGGCCACAGATACGCAGTATTTT. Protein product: CASSFVYSAEATDTQYF.